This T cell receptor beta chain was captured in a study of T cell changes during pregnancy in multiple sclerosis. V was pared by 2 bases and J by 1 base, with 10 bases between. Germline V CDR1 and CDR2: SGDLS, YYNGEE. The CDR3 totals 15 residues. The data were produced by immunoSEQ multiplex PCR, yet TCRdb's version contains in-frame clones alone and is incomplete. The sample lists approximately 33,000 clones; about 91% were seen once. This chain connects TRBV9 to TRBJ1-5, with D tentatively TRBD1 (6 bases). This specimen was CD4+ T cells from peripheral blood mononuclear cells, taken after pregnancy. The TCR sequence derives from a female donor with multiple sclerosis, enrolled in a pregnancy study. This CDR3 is CASSVGTTSNQPQHF. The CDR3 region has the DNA TGTGCCAGCAGCGTGGGGACAACCAGCAATCAGCCCCAGCATTTT.